The 31 T cell receptor beta chains presented below share a single source sample, sequenced in a study of shared clonotypes between healthy human individuals. The table came from immunoSEQ multiplex PCR; TCRdb's copy has only in-frame clones and leaves some out. This sample yields approximately 2.3 million clones, of which 90% to 95% are seen a single time; 0.3% to 0.4% belongs to the top ten. The sample comprised naive CD4+ T cells from PBMCs. The subset: CD45RA+ positively selected. All receptors derive from a man aged 18 to 35 in good health. Some clones in this sample may be carry-over from other donors' samples.

The gene calls are TRBV5-1 and TRBJ2-7; D perhaps matches TRBD2 (7 bases). The CDR3 covers 17 residues. V was clipped by 2 bases and J by 3 bases, with 21 bases between them. Germline V gives CDR1 SGHRS, CDR2 YFSETQ. CDR3 sequence reads: CASSFDRLAARGYEQYF. DNA for the CDR3: TGCGCCAGCAGCTTCGACAGGCTAGCGGCAAGGGGCTACGAGCAGTACTTC.

V is TRBV4-1 and J is TRBJ2-3; tentatively, D is TRBD2 (5 bases). From germline, CDR1 is MGHRA and CDR2 YSYEKL. This CDR3 is 15 amino acids long. The germline V and J ends were trimmed by 4 bases and 6 bases, with 17 bases remaining between them. CDR3 amino acids: CASSRYKGDSDTQYF. The CDR3 bases are TGCGCCAGCAGCCGATACAAGGGAGACTCCGATACGCAGTATTTT.

The V and J genes are TRBV9 and TRBJ1-2; 7 positions match TRBD1. CDR1 and CDR2 from the germline V gene are SGDLS and YYNGEE. After removal of 3 bases from V and 7 bases from J, the junction contained 12 bases not matched to a gene. The CDR3 has 15 amino acids. The CDR3 DNA reads TGTGCCAGCAGCGAACTTCGAGGGGGCGCGGGTGGCTACACCTTC. Its translation: CASSELRGGAGGYTF.

Here the CDR3 DNA reads TGTGCCAGCTCACCCTCGGGAGGGCTTAACGAGCAGTACTTC. Protein: CASSPSGGLNEQYF. The genes are TRBV18 and TRBJ2-7, with 8 nucleotides matching TRBD2. Germline assignment: CDR1 KGHSH and CDR2 LQKENI. The V segment lost 3 bases and the J segment 5 bases; nucleotides outside the gene matches: 6. This CDR3 comprises 14 residues. Based on the CDR3 plus reference TRBV18 and TRBJ2-7, the full variable domain is NAGVMQNPRHLVRRRGQEARLRCSPMKGHSHVYWYRQLPEEGLKFMVYLQKENIIDESGMPKERFSAEFPKEGPSILRIQQVVRGDSAAYFCASSPSGGLNEQYFGPGTRLTVT.

J is TRBJ2-7 and V is TRBV6-4; 12 positions agree with TRBD2. This CDR3 spans 16 amino acids. V lost 5 bases, J lost 3 bases, and 8 bases stayed unmatched. From germline, CDR1 is MRHNA and CDR2 SNTAGT. The CDR3: CASSPPSGRACYEQYF. CDR3 bases: TGTGCCAGCAGTCCCCCTAGCGGGAGGGCCTGCTACGAGCAGTACTTC.

The J gene is TRBJ1-1, the V gene TRBV5-4; D is possibly TRBD1 (6 bases). Germline assignment: CDR1 SGHNT and CDR2 YYREEE (reference sequence). The CDR3 is 16 amino acids. Trimming left V 3 bases short and J 4 bases short, with 19 bases between. CDR3: CASSWTGGPLGTEAFF. DNA for the CDR3: TGTGCCAGCAGCTGGACGGGGGGGCCCTTGGGCACTGAAGCTTTCTTT.

V gene TRBV11-3 combines with J gene TRBJ2-3; perhaps TRBD2 as D (5 bases). Germline V gives CDR1 SGHNT, CDR2 YENEEA. V shed 8 bases and J shed 0 bases, with 12 bases lying between them. This CDR3 is built from 14 residues. The CDR3 DNA reads as TGTGCCAGCGGTCTAGGCGGGAGCACAGATACGCAGTATTTT. This gives the protein CASGLGGSTDTQYF.

This clone was observed a single time. The J gene is TRBJ1-5, the V gene TRBV7-8, with 7 bases matching TRBD1. Looked up from germline, CDR1 is SGHVS and CDR2 is FQNEAQ. This CDR3 region has 14 residues. The trim removed 5 bases at V and 6 bases at J, leaving 7 bases unmatched. CDR3 in amino acids: CASSNRDSGQPQHF. CDR3 coding DNA: TGTGCCAGCAGCAACCGGGACAGCGGTCAGCCCCAGCATTTT. The full variable domain, with the rest looked up from reference TRBV7-8 and TRBJ1-5, is GAGVSQSPRYKVAKRGQDVALRCDPISGHVSLFWYQQALGQGPEFLTYFQNEAQLDKSGLPSDRFFAERPEGSVSTLKIQRTQQEDSAVYLCASSNRDSGQPQHFGDGTRLSIL.

The V call is TRBV27, the J call TRBJ2-1, with D tentatively TRBD2 (6 bases). Per the germline V gene, CDR1 is MNHEY and CDR2 is SMNVEV (reference sequence). The CDR3 has 14 residues. V lost 9 bases to trimming and J lost 4 bases, with 16 bases between them. Here the CDR3 reads CASGDSSPYNEQFF. The CDR3 region has the DNA TGTGCCAGTGGGGACTCCTCCCCATACAATGAGCAGTTCTTC.

The genes are TRBV7-2 and TRBJ2-2; 8 bases are shared with TRBD1. The CDR3 runs 15 residues. From germline, CDR1 is SGHTA and CDR2 FQGNSA. V lost 6 bases and J lost 5; bases outside the gene matches: 8. The DNA of the CDR3 is TGTGCCAGCAGACTCGACAGGGGAAGGACCGGGGAGCTGTTTTTT. It yields the protein CASRLDRGRTGELFF.

This clone was seen once. The same CDR3 arises from other DNA sequences in this sample as well. This rearrangement joins TRBV7-8 to TRBJ2-2; 8 bases line up with TRBD2. The CDR3 consists of 14 residues. Germline trimming cut 5 bases from V and 6 bases from J; bases unmatched to any gene: 5. Germline V gene lookup returns CDR1 SGHVS and CDR2 FQNEAQ. In nucleotides, the CDR3 is TGTGCCAGCAGCGGACTAGCAGGCGCCGGGGAGCTGTTTTTT. This translates into CASSGLAGAGELFF.

As concerns this clone: Other nucleotide sequences from this sample produce the same CDR3. The rearrangement joins TRBV29-1 to TRBJ1-4; D is ambiguous. Germline CDR1 reads SQVTM; CDR2 reads ANQGSEA. V was clipped by 4 bases and J by 1 base, with 4 bases between them. The CDR3 is made up of 12 amino acids. The CDR3 nucleotides are TGCAGCGTTGGACGAACTAATGAAAAACTGTTTTTT. Translated, it gives CSVGRTNEKLFF.

V is TRBV7-9 and J is TRBJ2-6; D remains unclear. Per germline, CDR1 SEHNR and CDR2 FQNEAQ (reference sequence). Trimming cost V 0 bases and J 4 bases, with 7 bases left between them. The CDR3 spans 15 residues. CDR3 DNA sequence: TGTGCCAGCAGCTTAGCATTTTCCGGGGCCAACGTCCTGACTTTC. Residues: CASSLAFSGANVLTF. The full variable domain, completed using reference TRBV7-9 and TRBJ2-6, is DTGVSQNPRHKITKRGQNVTFRCDPISEHNRLYWYRQTLGQGPEFLTYFQNEAQLEKSRLLSDRFSAERPKGSFSTLEIQRTEQGDSAMYLCASSLAFSGANVLTFGAGSRLTVL.

The V gene is TRBV2, the J gene TRBJ2-6; D not resolved. CDR3 length equals 15 residues. V lost 7 bases, J lost 6 bases, and 16 bases lay in between. The germline gives CDR1 SNHLY, CDR2 FYNNEI. The CDR3 coding sequence is TGTGCCAGCACGACAAGCAGACCATCGGCCAACGTCCTGACTTTC. It encodes CASTTSRPSANVLTF.

The gene calls are TRBV19 and TRBJ1-5; D is uncertain. The germline CDR1 and CDR2 sequences are LNHDA and SQIVND (reference sequence). CDR3 length: 18 residues. V was cut by 0 bases and J by 0 bases, with 15 bases left in between. CDR3 sequence (DNA): TGTGCCAGTAGTATAGACAGCGACACTATCTATAGCAATCAGCCCCAGCATTTT. Translation gives CASSIDSDTIYSNQPQHF. The full variable domain, its missing parts supplied by reference TRBV19 and TRBJ1-5, is DGGITQSPKYLFRKEGQNVTLSCEQNLNHDAMYWYRQDPGQGLRLIYYSQIVNDFQKGDIAEGYSVSREKKESFPLTVTSAQKNPTAFYLCASSIDSDTIYSNQPQHFGDGTRLSIL.

The rearrangement links TRBV9 to TRBJ2-1, with 9 nucleotides matching TRBD2. After removal of 0 bases from V and 7 bases from J, the junction contained 8 bases not matched to a gene. The germline V gene encodes CDR1 SGDLS and CDR2 YYNGEE. The CDR3 totals 16 residues. The CDR3 protein is CASSVGGSSGTNEQFF. The CDR3 region has the DNA TGTGCCAGCAGCGTAGGGGGGTCTAGCGGGACTAATGAGCAGTTCTTC. Drawing the rest from reference TRBV9 and TRBJ2-1, the complete variable domain is DSGVTQTPKHLITATGQRVTLRCSPRSGDLSVYWYQQSLDQGLQFLIQYYNGEERAKGNILERFSAQQFPDLHSELNLSSLELGDSALYFCASSVGGSSGTNEQFFGPGTRLTVL.

The rearrangement uses TRBV6-4 and TRBJ2-3; D is ambiguous. The V end was cut by 6 bases, the J end by 3 bases, with 16 bases between. Germline V gene lookup returns CDR1 MRHNA and CDR2 SNTAGT. This CDR3 comprises 15 residues. This chain's CDR3 is CASSLLDGWTDTQYF. CDR3 DNA sequence: TGTGCCAGCAGCCTGCTGGACGGATGGACAGATACGCAGTATTTT.

Regarding this clone: Other DNA variants within this sample encode the same CDR3. Here the CDR3 DNA reads TGCAGTGCCAGCCCCAGCTACGAGCAGTACTTC. Translated: CSASPSYEQYF. The V and J genes are TRBV20-1 and TRBJ2-7; D is uncertain. The CDR3 length is 11 residues. CDR1 and CDR2 from the germline V gene are DFQATT and SNEGSKA (reference sequence). The germline V and J ends were trimmed by 6 bases and 3 bases, with 9 bases remaining between them.

The rearrangement uses TRBV10-3 and TRBJ1-4; D uncertain. CDR1 ENHRY and CDR2 SYGVKD come from the germline V gene. V dropped 4 bases and J dropped 5 bases, with 8 bases sitting between them. The CDR3 loop spans 13 amino acids. The CDR3 loop is CAISGTGNEKLFF. The CDR3 DNA is TGTGCCATCAGTGGGACGGGAAATGAAAAACTGTTTTTT.

The rearrangement uses TRBV5-1 and TRBJ2-6, with D perhaps TRBD1 (5 bases). Trimming shortened V by 1 base and J by 0 bases, and 11 bases separated the two germline ends. The germline CDR1 and CDR2 sequences are SGHRS and YFSETQ. The CDR3 extends over 17 amino acids. The CDR3 DNA follows: TGCGCCAGCAGCTTGCCTAATCAGGGCTCTGGGGCCAACGTCCTGACTTTC. Amino acid sequence: CASSLPNQGSGANVLTF.

The chain is built from TRBV7-2 and TRBJ1-5; 7 bases map to TRBD1. The CDR3 is 16 residues long. The V segment lost 3 bases and the J segment 0 bases; nucleotides outside the gene matches: 5. Germline V gene sequence: CDR1 SGHTA, CDR2 FQGNSA. CDR3 residues: CASSLTGQTSNQPQHF. In DNA form, the CDR3 reads TGTGCCAGCAGCTTGACGGGACAGACTAGCAATCAGCCCCAGCATTTT.

This chain connects TRBV28 to TRBJ2-1, with TRBD2 matching 7 bases. Germline-derived CDR1 and CDR2 are MDHEN and SYDVKM. CDR3 length equals 16 residues. The junction had 13 bases not matched to a gene; V was cut back by 5 bases and J by 6 bases. In nucleotides, the CDR3 is TGTGCCAGCAGTCTAAATGTCGGCGGGAGTGGCAATGAGCAGTTCTTC. As protein: CASSLNVGGSGNEQFF.

In nucleotides, the CDR3 is TGCGCCAGCAGCTTGTCCGGGATGACGAGTCAGCCCCAGCATTTT. Translated, it gives CASSLSGMTSQPQHF. The chain employs TRBV5-1 and TRBJ1-5, with D hard to call. The CDR3 has 15 residues. V gave up 1 base and J gave up 6 bases, with 14 bases separating them. Germline V gene lookup returns CDR1 SGHRS and CDR2 YFSETQ.

The V gene is TRBV27, the J gene TRBJ2-7; 8 nucleotides align to TRBD2. Germline V gene sequence: CDR1 MNHEY, CDR2 SMNVEV (reference sequence). Trimming at V came to 3 bases and at J to 3 bases, leaving 10 bases not matched to a gene. The CDR3 loop spans 16 amino acids. For the CDR3, the DNA is TGTGCCAGCAGTTTCGGACCACCGGGACTAGTCTACGAGCAGTACTTC. Residues: CASSFGPPGLVYEQYF.

The chain employs TRBV28 and TRBJ2-5; D unresolved. In germline, CDR1 is MDHEN, CDR2 SYDVKM. This CDR3 has 16 amino acids. The ends were cut back, 2 bases at V and 2 bases at J, with 15 bases in the middle. The CDR3 spells CASSLAGSAAQETQYF. In DNA form, the CDR3 reads TGTGCCAGCAGTTTAGCCGGATCCGCCGCGCAAGAGACCCAGTACTTC.

This clone was picked up one time. The J gene is TRBJ1-5, the V gene TRBV7-3; D gene unclear. The V end lost 1 base, the J end lost 4 bases, and 5 bases lay between the germline ends. The CDR3 runs 13 residues. Looked up from germline, CDR1 is SGHTA and CDR2 is FQGTGA. The CDR3 spells CASSLNVNQPQHF. Written as DNA, the CDR3 is TGTGCCAGCAGCTTAAATGTGAATCAGCCCCAGCATTTT.

The chain recombines TRBV11-3 with TRBJ2-2, with 7 bases matching TRBD2. Trimming removed 4 bases from V and 7 bases from J; junction bases left unmatched: 6. Per the germline V gene, CDR1 is SGHNT and CDR2 is YENEEA. The length of the CDR3 is 14 residues. The CDR3 bases are TGTGCCAGCAGCTCGGGGAGGGCCGTCGGGGAGCTGTTTTTT. Translation: CASSSGRAVGELFF.

The chain employs TRBV27 and TRBJ2-1, with D possibly matching TRBD2 (5 bases). Germline CDR1 MNHEY, CDR2 SMNVEV (reference sequence). The V end lost 6 bases, the J end lost 2 bases, and 14 bases lay between the germline ends. The CDR3 contains 15 residues. In DNA, the CDR3 is TGTGCCAGCAGAGATATAGCGCCTGCCTACAATGAGCAGTTCTTC. This gives the protein CASRDIAPAYNEQFF.

The chain uses TRBV4-2 and TRBJ2-7, with D unresolved. Germline V gene sequence: CDR1 LGHNA, CDR2 YNFKEQ. Deletions cut 1 base from V and 4 bases from J, with 8 bases between. This CDR3 region has 13 residues. The CDR3 spells CASSQGPRYEQYF. CDR3 coding DNA: TGTGCCAGCAGCCAAGGGCCACGATACGAGCAGTACTTC.

The J gene is TRBJ1-5, the V gene TRBV19; possible D gene TRBD1, 6 bases. The CDR3 consists of 15 residues. Germline lookup yields CDR1 LNHDA and CDR2 SQIVND (reference sequence). Trimming left V 6 bases short and J 5 bases short, with 17 bases between. The CDR3 DNA reads as TGTGCCAGTAGGAGGAGACAGGTATGGGATCAGCCCCAGCATTTT. Translating gives CASRRRQVWDQPQHF.

Of note for this clone: Other DNA sequences within the sample encode an identical CDR3. The chain recombines TRBV6-1 with TRBJ1-5, with D possibly being TRBD1 (5 bases). V gave up 3 bases and J gave up 5 bases, with 8 bases separating them. In germline, CDR1 is MNHNS, CDR2 SASEGT. The CDR3 spans 13 residues. CDR3 region: CASSEQGDQPQHF. The CDR3 DNA is TGTGCCAGCAGTGAGCAGGGCGATCAGCCCCAGCATTTT.